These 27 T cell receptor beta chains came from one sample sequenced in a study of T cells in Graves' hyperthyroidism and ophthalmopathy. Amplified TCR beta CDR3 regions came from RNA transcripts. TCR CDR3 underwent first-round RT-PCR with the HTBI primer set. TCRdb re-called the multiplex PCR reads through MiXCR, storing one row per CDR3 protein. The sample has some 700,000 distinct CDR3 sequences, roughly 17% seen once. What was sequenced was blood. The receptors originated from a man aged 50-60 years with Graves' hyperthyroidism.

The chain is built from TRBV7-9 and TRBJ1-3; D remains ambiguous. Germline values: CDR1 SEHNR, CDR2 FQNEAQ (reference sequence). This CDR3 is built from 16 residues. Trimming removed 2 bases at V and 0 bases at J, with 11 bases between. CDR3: CASSLPRDLSGNTIYF. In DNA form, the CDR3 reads TGTGCCAGCAGCTTACCGAGGGATCTCTCTGGAAACACCATATATTTT.

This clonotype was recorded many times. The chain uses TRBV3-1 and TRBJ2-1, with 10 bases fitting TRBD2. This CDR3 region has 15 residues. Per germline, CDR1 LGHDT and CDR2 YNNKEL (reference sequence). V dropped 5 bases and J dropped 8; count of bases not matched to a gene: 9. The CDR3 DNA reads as TGTGCCAGCAGCATAAGCGGGAGGGCCGGTCATGAGCAGTTCTTC. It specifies CASSISGRAGHEQFF.

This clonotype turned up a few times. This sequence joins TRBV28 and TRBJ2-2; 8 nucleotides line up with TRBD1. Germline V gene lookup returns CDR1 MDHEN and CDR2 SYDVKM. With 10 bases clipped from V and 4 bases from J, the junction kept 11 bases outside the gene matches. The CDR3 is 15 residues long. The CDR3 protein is CATEGRDRGTGELFF. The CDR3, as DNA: TGTGCCACCGAGGGGCGAGACAGGGGCACCGGGGAGCTGTTTTTT.

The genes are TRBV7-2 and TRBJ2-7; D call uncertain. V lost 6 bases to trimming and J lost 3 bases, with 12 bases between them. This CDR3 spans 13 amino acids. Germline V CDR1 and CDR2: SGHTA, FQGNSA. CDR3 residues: CASRPDGHYEQYF. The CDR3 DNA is TGTGCCAGCAGACCGGACGGGCACTACGAGCAGTACTTC.

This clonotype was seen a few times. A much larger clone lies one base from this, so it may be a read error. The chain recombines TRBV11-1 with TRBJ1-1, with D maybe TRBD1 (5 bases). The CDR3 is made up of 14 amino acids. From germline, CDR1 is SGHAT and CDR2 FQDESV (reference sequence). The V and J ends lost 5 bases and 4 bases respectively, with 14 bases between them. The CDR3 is CASSLLQETTEAFF. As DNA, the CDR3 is TGTGCCAGCAGCCTACTACAGGAGACCACTGAAGCTTTCTTT.

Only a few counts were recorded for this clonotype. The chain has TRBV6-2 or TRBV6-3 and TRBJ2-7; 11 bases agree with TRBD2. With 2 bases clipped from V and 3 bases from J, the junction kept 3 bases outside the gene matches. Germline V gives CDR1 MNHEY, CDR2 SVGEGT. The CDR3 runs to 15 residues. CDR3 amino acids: CASSYLSGRDYEQYF. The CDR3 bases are TGTGCCAGCAGTTACCTTAGCGGGAGGGACTACGAGCAGTACTTC.

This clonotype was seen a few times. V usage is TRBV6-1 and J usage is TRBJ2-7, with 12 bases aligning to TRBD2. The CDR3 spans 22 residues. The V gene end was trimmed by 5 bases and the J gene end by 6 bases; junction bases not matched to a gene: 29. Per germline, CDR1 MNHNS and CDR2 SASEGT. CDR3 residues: CASSLKPGQGLPSGRARSEQYF. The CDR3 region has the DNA TGTGCCAGCAGTCTTAAACCGGGACAGGGGCTTCCTAGCGGGAGGGCCAGGTCCGAGCAGTACTTC.

For the CDR3, the DNA is TGTGCCAGCAGTCCCTCCGGGACATATGGCTACACCTTC. Amino acid sequence: CASSPSGTYGYTF. This chain links TRBV12-3 or TRBV12-4 with TRBJ1-2; perhaps TRBD1 as D (6 bases). The CDR3 has 13 amino acids. Trimming left V 5 bases short and J 5 bases short, with 12 bases between.

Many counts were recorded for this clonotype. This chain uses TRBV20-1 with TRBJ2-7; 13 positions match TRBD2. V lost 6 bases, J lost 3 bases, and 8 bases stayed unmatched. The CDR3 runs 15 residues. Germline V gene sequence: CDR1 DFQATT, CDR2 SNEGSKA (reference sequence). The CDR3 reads CSASKGLAGDYEQYF. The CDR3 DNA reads TGCAGTGCGAGTAAAGGACTAGCGGGAGACTACGAGCAGTACTTC.

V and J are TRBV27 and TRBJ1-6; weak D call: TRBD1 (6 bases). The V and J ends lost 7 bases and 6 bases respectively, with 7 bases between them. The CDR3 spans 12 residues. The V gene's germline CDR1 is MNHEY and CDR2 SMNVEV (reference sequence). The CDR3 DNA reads TGTGCCAGCACCAGGGGTAATTCACCCCTCCACTTT. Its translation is CASTRGNSPLHF.

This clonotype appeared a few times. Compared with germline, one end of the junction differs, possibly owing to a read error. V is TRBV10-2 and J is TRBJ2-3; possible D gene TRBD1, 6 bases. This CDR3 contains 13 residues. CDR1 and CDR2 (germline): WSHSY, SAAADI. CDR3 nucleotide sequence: TGCGCCGGCAGTGAGGCAGGGGCAGATACGCAGTATTTT. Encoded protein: CAGSEAGADTQYF.

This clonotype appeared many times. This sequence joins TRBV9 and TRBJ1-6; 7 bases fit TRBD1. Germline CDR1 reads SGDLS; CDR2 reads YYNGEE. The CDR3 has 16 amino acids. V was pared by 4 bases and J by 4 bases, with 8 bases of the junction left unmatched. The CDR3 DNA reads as TGTGCCAGCAGCTCCCGGGACAGCGCTTATAATTCACCCCTCCACTTT. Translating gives CASSSRDSAYNSPLHF.

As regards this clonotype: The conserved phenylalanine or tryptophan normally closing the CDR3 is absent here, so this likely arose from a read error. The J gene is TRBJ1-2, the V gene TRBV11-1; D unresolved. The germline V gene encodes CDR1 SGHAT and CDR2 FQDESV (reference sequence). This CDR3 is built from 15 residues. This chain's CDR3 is CAGSLTDGPNYGYTL. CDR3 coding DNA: TGTGCCGGCAGTTTAACGGACGGACCTAACTATGGCTACACCCTC.

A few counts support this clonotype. CDR3 in DNA: TGTGCCAGCAGAGGCGGGCCGGGGAGTGAAGCTTTCTTT. It translates to CASRGGPGSEAFF. The chain recombines TRBV27 with TRBJ1-1, with D unclear. In germline, CDR1 is MNHEY, CDR2 SMNVEV (reference sequence). The CDR3 covers 13 residues. V was trimmed by 6 bases and J by 7 bases, leaving 15 bases between them.

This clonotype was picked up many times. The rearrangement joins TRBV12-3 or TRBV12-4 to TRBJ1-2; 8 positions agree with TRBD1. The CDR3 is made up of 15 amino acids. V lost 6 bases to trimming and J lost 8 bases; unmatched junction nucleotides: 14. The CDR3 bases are TGTGCCAGCAGCCTAACCCTGACAGGGGCTGGGGGCTACACCTTC. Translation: CASSLTLTGAGGYTF.

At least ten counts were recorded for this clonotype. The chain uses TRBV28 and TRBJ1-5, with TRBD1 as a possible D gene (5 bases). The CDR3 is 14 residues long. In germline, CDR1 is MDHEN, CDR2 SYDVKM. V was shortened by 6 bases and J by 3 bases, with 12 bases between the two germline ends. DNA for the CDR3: TGTGCCAGCAGGTACGGGGGTTACAATCAGCCCCAGCATTTT. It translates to CASRYGGYNQPQHF.

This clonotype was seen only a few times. The CDR3 region has the DNA TGCGCCAGCAGCTTGACGGCGGGAGAAGCGTCCTACAATGAGCAGTTCTTC. This sequence encodes CASSLTAGEASYNEQFF. V and J are TRBV5-1 and TRBJ2-1; 7 bases map to TRBD2. V lost 1 base, J lost 1 base, and 8 bases stayed unmatched. CDR3 size: 17 residues. Germline-derived CDR1 and CDR2 are SGHRS and YFSETQ. The full variable domain, with the rest looked up from reference TRBV5-1 and TRBJ2-1, is KAGVTQTPRYLIKTRGQQVTLSCSPISGHRSVSWYQQTPGQGLQFLFEYFSETQRNKGNFPGRFSGRQFSNSRSEMNVSTLELGDSALYLCASSLTAGEASYNEQFFGPGTRLTVL.

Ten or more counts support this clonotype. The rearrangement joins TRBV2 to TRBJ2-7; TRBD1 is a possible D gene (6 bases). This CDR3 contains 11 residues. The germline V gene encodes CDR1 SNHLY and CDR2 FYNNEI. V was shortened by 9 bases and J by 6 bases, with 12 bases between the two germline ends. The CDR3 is CARQGTGEQYF. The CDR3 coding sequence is TGTGCCAGACAGGGAACAGGCGAGCAGTACTTC.

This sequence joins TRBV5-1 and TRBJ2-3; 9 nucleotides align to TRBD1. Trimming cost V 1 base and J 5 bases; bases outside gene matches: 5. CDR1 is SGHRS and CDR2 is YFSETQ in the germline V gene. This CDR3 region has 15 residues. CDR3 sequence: CASSLTGGVGDTQYF. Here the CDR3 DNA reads TGCGCCAGCAGCTTGACAGGGGGCGTCGGAGATACGCAGTATTTT.

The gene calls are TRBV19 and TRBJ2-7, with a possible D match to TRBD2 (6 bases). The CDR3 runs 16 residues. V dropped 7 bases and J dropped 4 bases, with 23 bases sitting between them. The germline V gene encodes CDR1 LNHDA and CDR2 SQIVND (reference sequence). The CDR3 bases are TGTGCCAGTACCACCGCTGGAGGGGCAGGAATTTACGAGCAGTACTTC. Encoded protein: CASTTAGGAGIYEQYF.

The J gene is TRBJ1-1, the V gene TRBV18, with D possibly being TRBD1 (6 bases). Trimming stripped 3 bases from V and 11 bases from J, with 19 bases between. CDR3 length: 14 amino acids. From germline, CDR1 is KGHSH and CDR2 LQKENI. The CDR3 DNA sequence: TGTGCCAGCTCACCTACCAGGGGCAACACTCAGGCTTTCTTT. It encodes CASSPTRGNTQAFF.

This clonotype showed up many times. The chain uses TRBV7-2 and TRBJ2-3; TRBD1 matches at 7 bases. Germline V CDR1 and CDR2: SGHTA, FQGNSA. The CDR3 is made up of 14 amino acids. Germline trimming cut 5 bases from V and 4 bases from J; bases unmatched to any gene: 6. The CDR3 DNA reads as TGTGCCAGCAGCCTGACAGGGTTTGCAGATACGCAGTATTTT. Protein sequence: CASSLTGFADTQYF.

The CDR3 loop is CASSPYLSGRTEQFF. CDR3 bases: TGTGCCAGCAGCCCCTATCTGAGCGGGAGGACCGAGCAGTTCTTC. The chain carries TRBV7-9 and TRBJ2-1, with 9 bases matching TRBD2. In germline, CDR1 is SEHNR, CDR2 FQNEAQ (reference sequence). CDR3 length: 15 residues. J was trimmed by 10 bases and V by 5 bases; bases with no gene match: 12.

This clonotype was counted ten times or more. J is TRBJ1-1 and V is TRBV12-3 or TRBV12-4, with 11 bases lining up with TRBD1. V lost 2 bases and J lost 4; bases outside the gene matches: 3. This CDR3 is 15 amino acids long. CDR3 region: CASSLRDRGSTEAFF. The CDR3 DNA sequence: TGTGCCAGCAGTTTACGGGACAGGGGGAGCACTGAAGCTTTCTTT.

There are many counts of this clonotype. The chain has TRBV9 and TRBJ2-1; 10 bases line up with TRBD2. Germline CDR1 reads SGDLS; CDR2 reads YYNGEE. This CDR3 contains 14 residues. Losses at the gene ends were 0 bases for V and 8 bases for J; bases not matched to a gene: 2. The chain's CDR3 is CASSVASGRHEQFF. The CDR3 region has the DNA TGTGCCAGCAGCGTAGCTAGCGGGAGACATGAGCAGTTCTTC.

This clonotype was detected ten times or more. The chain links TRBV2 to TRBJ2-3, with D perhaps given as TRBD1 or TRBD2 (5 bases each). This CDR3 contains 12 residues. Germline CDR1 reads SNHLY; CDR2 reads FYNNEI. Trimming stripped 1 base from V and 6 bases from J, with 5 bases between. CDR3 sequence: CASSEGGDTQYF. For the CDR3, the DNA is TGTGCCAGCAGTGAAGGGGGGGATACGCAGTATTTT. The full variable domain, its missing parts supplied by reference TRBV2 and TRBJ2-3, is EPEVTQTPSHQVTQMGQEVILRCVPISNHLYFYWYRQILGQKVEFLVSFYNNEISEKSEIFDDQFSVERPDGSNFTLKIRSTKLEDSAMYFCASSEGGDTQYFGPGTRLTVL.

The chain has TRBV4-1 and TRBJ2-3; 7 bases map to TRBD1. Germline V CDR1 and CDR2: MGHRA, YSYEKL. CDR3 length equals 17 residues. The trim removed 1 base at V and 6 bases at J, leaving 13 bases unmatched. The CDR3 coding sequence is TGCGCCAGCAGCCAAGCCCCTTTAACAGGGGCCAGGGATACGCAGTATTTT. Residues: CASSQAPLTGARDTQYF.